Listed here are 5 T cell receptor beta chains from one sample, sequenced in a study of cytomegalovirus exposure and HLA in healthy donors. Both 60 Vbeta primers and 13 Jbeta primers went into the PCR. Sequencing used immunoSEQ multiplex PCR; TCRdb keeps in-frame clones, though not all of them. Here the sample spans 150,000 to 200,000 clones, 75% being singletons. The specimen sequenced was PBMCs. These receptors originate from a woman between 40 and 50 years old in good health and CMV-seropositive.

This clone came up once. The rearrangement joins TRBV2 to TRBJ2-2, with 10 bases fitting TRBD2. The CDR3 runs 15 residues. Germline CDR1 SNHLY, CDR2 FYNNEI. V shed 4 bases, J shed 3 bases, and the junction held 2 bases outside the gene matches. The CDR3 sequence is CASSASGSYTGELFF. CDR3 nucleotide sequence: TGTGCCAGCAGTGCTAGCGGGAGTTACACCGGGGAGCTGTTTTTT.

This rearrangement joins TRBV7-8 to TRBJ1-1; TRBD1 is a possible D gene (5 bases). Between the trimmed V and J ends, which lost 2 bases and 7 bases, there was a span of 11 bases. Germline assignment: CDR1 SGHVS and CDR2 FQNEAQ. The CDR3 sequence is 13 residues long. The CDR3 coding sequence is TGTGCCAGCAGCTTAAGGACACTTCGTGAAGCTTTCTTT. It encodes CASSLRTLREAFF.

The chain has TRBV28 and TRBJ1-5; TRBD1 matches 7 bases. V was clipped by 2 bases and J by 6 bases; unmatched bases: 13. Germline CDR1 is MDHEN and CDR2 is SYDVKM. This CDR3 is 17 amino acids long. In DNA, the CDR3 is TGTGCCAGCAGTTTACCCGGGGCAGGGGGAAGGGGTCAGCCCCAGCATTTT. Protein: CASSLPGAGGRGQPQHF.

The chain links TRBV5-1 to TRBJ2-2; D uncertain. Germline V gene lookup returns CDR1 SGHRS and CDR2 YFSETQ. Trimming took 0 bases from V and 9 from J, leaving 12 bases between them. CDR3 length equals 14 residues. CDR3 DNA: TGCGCCAGCAGCTTGGGACAAACGTTCAGGGAGCTGTTTTTT. It is translated as CASSLGQTFRELFF.

This clone was recorded a few times. V and J are TRBV2 and TRBJ2-7; D may be TRBD2 (5 bases). V was shortened by 6 bases and J by 2 bases, with 8 bases between the two germline ends. The CDR3 spans 12 residues. Germline-derived CDR1 and CDR2 are SNHLY and FYNNEI. CDR3 amino acids: CASRLGAYEQYF. CDR3 sequence (DNA): TGTGCCAGCAGGCTCGGGGCCTACGAGCAGTACTTC.